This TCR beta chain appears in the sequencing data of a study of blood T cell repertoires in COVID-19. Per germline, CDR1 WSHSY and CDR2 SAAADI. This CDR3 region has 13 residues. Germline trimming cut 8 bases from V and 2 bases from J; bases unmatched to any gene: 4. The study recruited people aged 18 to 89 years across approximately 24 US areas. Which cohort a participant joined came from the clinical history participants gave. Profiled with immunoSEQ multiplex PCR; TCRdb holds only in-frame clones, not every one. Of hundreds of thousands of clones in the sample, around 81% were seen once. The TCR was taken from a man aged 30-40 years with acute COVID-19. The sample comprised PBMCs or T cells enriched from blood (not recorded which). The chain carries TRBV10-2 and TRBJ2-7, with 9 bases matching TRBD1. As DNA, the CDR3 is TGCGCCAGCTCCCGGACAGGGGCCTACGAGCAGTACTTC. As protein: CASSRTGAYEQYF.